A single T cell receptor (beta chain) is shown here with its context. Its specificity is not known. Donors in the study were healthy people who gave bone marrow. The study ran its PCR with 60 Vbeta and 13 Jbeta primers. Using immunoSEQ multiplex PCR, the repertoire was profiled, and TCRdb retains in-frame clones only, with some absent. The sample has roughly 63,000 clones, about 75% seen once. These data are taken from a study of cytomegalovirus exposure and HLA in healthy donors. The length of the CDR3 is 16 residues. Trimming pared 1 base from V and 0 bases from J, leaving 13 bases between. Germline V lookup: CDR1 SGHRS, CDR2 YFSETQ. General study results and limits: A few chains tied to CMV proved CMV antigen-specific in vitro.

The receptor's source is a woman aged 40 to 50 in good health and CMV-seropositive. This chain uses TRBV5-1 with TRBJ1-2, with D possibly matching TRBD1 (6 bases). Specimen: PBMCs. The CDR3: CASSLMGAQANYGYTF. Written as DNA, the CDR3 is TGCGCCAGCAGCTTGATGGGGGCCCAAGCTAACTATGGCTACACCTTC.